This T cell receptor beta chain was documented in a study of OX40 agonist ivuxolimab in advanced cancers. Study-wide context: Ivuxolimab was an agonistic, fully human IgG2 monoclonal antibody directed against OX40 (CD134), a costimulatory receptor. Intravenous ivuxolimab was administered to patients every 2 weeks at six dose levels: 0.01, 0.1, 0.3, 1.5, 3 and 10 mg/kg. Among the 50 to 55 dose-escalation patients, about 20 had hepatocellular carcinoma, around 15 melanoma, 9 renal cell carcinoma and 9 head and neck cancer. In the dose-escalation cohort, more than 75% of patients were male, and the mean age was approximately 60 years, with a range of roughly 20 to 80. Patients were allowed to have had prior anti-PD-1, anti-PD-L1 or anti-CTLA-4 therapy, and less than 45% of the dose-escalation patients had previously received checkpoint inhibitors. Partial responses occurred in three dose-escalation patients, of whom one had hepatocellular carcinoma and two had cutaneous melanoma. The purpose of peripheral TCRbeta sequencing was to test whether ivuxolimab changed TCR sequence diversity and led to clonal T-cell expansion. The paper covers the monotherapy dose-escalation part of the phase I ivuxolimab trial, which included N of about 50 patients.

Taken from the germline V gene, the CDR1 and CDR2 loops are MNHNS and SASEGT. Trimming at the junction amounts to 2 bases on V and 8 bases on J, and the germline ends lie 9 bases apart. The CDR3 starts with the cysteine, ends with the phenylalanine, and has 12 residues. Left in the record is the CDR3 DNA by itself, 36 bases read in frame from the first base. Findings and caveats that apply to the study as a whole: In partial responders in the 0.1-3.0 mg/kg groups, normalized peripheral clonal expansion was found to be among the lowest, especially among CD8+ T cells. On average, CD8+ T cells showed more expanded clones than CD4+ T cells after ivuxolimab. Low levels of normalized T-cell clonal expansion were also shown by some nonresponding patients. Which antigens the clonally expanded peripheral T cells were specific for was not determined. At doses of 0.1 to 3.0 mg/kg, clonal expansion of both CD4+ and CD8+ T cells in blood was seen between baseline and week 6.

About this clone: Its antigen remains undetermined. Base quality data are lacking; no much larger clone is found one base away.

Genomic DNA was isolated from the sorted cells so that the TCRbeta CDR3 region could be sequenced. TCRbeta CDR3 regions were sequenced using the immunoSEQ Assay. TCRdb took over this immuneACCESS table, retaining in-frame rearrangements with V and J assigned. Such tables are incomplete; in checked studies, under half of the missing clones stem from an unresolved V gene, and the remainder is unexplained. The sample has 60,000 to 75,000 clones on record, about 83% of them singletons. Under 0.8% of the sample comes from the top ten. The trial excluded patients who had a history of autoimmune disease or were on systemic immunosuppression. In every dose cohort, peripheral blood was drawn for TCR sequencing at baseline, cycle 4 day 1, and cycle 7 day 1. Samples came from an open-label, multicenter, first-in-human phase I dose-escalation trial of ivuxolimab. The trial enrolled adults with locally advanced or metastatic head and neck squamous cell, hepatocellular, melanoma or renal cell carcinoma. Before TCR sequencing, CD4+ T cells and CD8+ T cells from peripheral blood were sorted into separate populations.

This receptor was taken from an adult with an advanced solid tumor such as melanoma, head and neck, liver or kidney cancer. Recombination joined TRBV6-1 with TRBJ1-1; no confident D gene assignment can be made. The specimen comprised CD4+ or CD8+ T cells sorted from blood, sampled in a trial of the OX40 agonist ivuxolimab. The CDR3 region reads CASSERRLEAFF. The nucleotide sequence reads TGTGCCAGCAGTGAACGCAGGTTAGAAGCTTTCTTT.